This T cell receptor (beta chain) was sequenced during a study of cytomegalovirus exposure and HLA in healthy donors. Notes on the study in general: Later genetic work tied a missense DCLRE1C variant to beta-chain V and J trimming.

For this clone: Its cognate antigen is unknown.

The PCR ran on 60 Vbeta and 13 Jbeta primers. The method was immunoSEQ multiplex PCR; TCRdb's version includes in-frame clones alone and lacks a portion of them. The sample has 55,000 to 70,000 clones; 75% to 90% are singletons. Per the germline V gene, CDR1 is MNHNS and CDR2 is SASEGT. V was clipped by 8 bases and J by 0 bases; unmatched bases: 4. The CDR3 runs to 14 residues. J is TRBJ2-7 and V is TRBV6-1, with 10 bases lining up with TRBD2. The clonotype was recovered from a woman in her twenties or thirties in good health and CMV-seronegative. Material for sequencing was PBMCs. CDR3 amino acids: CASYPSGSSYEQYF. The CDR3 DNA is TGTGCCAGCTACCCTAGCGGGAGCTCCTACGAGCAGTACTTC.